These 20 T cell receptor beta chains were all obtained from the same sample, sequenced in a study of blood T cell repertoires in COVID-19. Assay used: immunoSEQ multiplex PCR; TCRdb lists only in-frame clones, some missing. The sample lists a few hundred thousand clones; 70% to 90% were seen once. What was sequenced was PBMCs or T cells enriched from blood (not recorded which). Receptors were obtained from a young woman who had recovered from COVID-19.

The genes are TRBV2 and TRBJ2-3, with a weak D call TRBD1 (6 bases). Germline CDR1 and CDR2: SNHLY and FYNNEI. The V end was cut by 5 bases, the J end by 6 bases, with 15 bases between. The CDR3 sequence is 14 residues long. Written as DNA, the CDR3 is TGTGCCAGCAGTCAGGGTGCCGACAGGGATACGCAGTATTTT. Translation gives CASSQGADRDTQYF.

V gene TRBV18 combines with J gene TRBJ1-3, with D perhaps matching TRBD1 (5 bases). Germline V gives CDR1 KGHSH, CDR2 LQKENI. The CDR3 is 15 amino acids. V was cut by 2 bases and J by 2 bases, with 10 bases left in between. The chain's CDR3 is CASSPGQGAGNTIYF. CDR3 bases: TGTGCCAGCTCACCAGGCCAGGGTGCTGGAAACACCATATATTTT.

This clone came up a few times. V is TRBV9 and J is TRBJ2-5, with TRBD2 identical over 7 bases. The ends lost 4 bases at V and 5 bases at J; junction bases unmatched: 11. The CDR3 sequence is 15 residues long. Germline-derived CDR1 and CDR2 are SGDLS and YYNGEE. This CDR3 reads CASSPFAGEGETQYF. The CDR3 DNA reads as TGTGCCAGCAGCCCCTTTGCGGGAGAAGGGGAGACCCAGTACTTC.

In this sample, this clone turned up once. The chain uses TRBV14 and TRBJ1-6; D not resolved. Trimming removed 3 bases from V and 9 bases from J, with 9 bases in between. Germline lookup yields CDR1 SGHDN and CDR2 FVKESK. CDR3 size: 13 residues. The CDR3 reads CASSHTRSSPLHF. CDR3 DNA sequence: TGTGCCAGCAGCCACACAAGAAGTTCACCCCTCCACTTT. The whole variable domain, remainder taken from reference TRBV14 and TRBJ1-6, is EAGVTQFPSHSVIEKGQTVTLRCDPISGHDNLYWYRRVMGKEIKFLLHFVKESKQDESGMPNNRFLAERTGGTYSTLKVQPAELEDSGVYFCASSHTRSSPLHFGNGTRLTVT.

This chain links TRBV11-3 with TRBJ2-3, with 7 nucleotides matching TRBD2. Per germline, CDR1 SGHNT and CDR2 YENEEA. V shed 7 bases, J shed 2 bases, and the junction held 12 bases outside the gene matches. CDR3 length: 16 amino acids. CDR3 sequence: CASTLLAASFTDTQYF. DNA of the CDR3: TGTGCCAGCACCCTGCTAGCGGCCTCTTTCACAGATACGCAGTATTTT.

The sample holds a few counts of this clone. This chain joins TRBV28 and TRBJ2-1, with D possibly matching TRBD2 (6 bases). The length of the CDR3 is 14 residues. Germline CDR1 MDHEN, CDR2 SYDVKM. Trimming left V 7 bases short and J 1 base short, with 11 bases between. CDR3 in DNA: TGTGCCAGCACTGGGGGACTTTCCTACAATGAGCAGTTCTTC. Translation: CASTGGLSYNEQFF. Full variable domain (remainder filled in from reference TRBV28 and TRBJ2-1): DVKVTQSSRYLVKRTGEKVFLECVQDMDHENMFWYRQDPGLGLRLIYFSYDVKMKEKGDIPEGYSVSREKKERFSLILESASTNQTSMYLCASTGGLSYNEQFFGPGTRLTVL.

The V and J genes are TRBV7-9 and TRBJ1-2; TRBD1 is a possible D gene (5 bases). Germline assignment: CDR1 SEHNR and CDR2 FQNEAQ (reference sequence). Trimming took off 5 bases at V and 5 bases at J, with 15 bases between the two ends. This CDR3 region has 14 residues. The CDR3 nucleotides read TGTGCCAGCAGCCCCGGGGGGGGTTGGTATGGCTACACCTTC. Its translation is CASSPGGGWYGYTF.

The chain combines TRBV11-2 with TRBJ2-7, with D unclear. Between the trimmed V and J ends, which lost 4 bases and 6 bases, there was a span of 19 bases. CDR1 and CDR2 (germline): SGHAT, FQNNGV. This CDR3 region has 15 residues. The CDR3 is CASSSAARSGAEQYF. CDR3 nucleotides: TGTGCCAGCAGCTCCGCCGCTCGTTCAGGTGCCGAGCAGTACTTC.

As for this clone: This sample includes further DNA sequences coding for the same CDR3. The chain carries TRBV3-1 (or the pseudogene TRBV3-2) and TRBJ1-1; D is ambiguous. In germline, CDR1 is LGHDT, CDR2 YNNKEL (reference sequence). V was trimmed by 1 base and J by 3 bases, leaving 3 bases between them. This CDR3 comprises 12 residues. Here the CDR3 reads CASSQVDTEAFF. CDR3 DNA: TGTGCCAGCAGCCAAGTCGACACTGAAGCTTTCTTT.

This clone has just one count. This chain connects TRBV24-1 to TRBJ2-7, with D maybe TRBD1 (6 bases). The V end lost 6 bases, the J end lost 6 bases, and 11 bases lay between the germline ends. The CDR3 runs 12 residues. Germline loops: CDR1 KGHDR, CDR2 SFDVKD. CDR3 region: CATSMTGGEQYF. The CDR3, as DNA: TGTGCCACCAGTATGACAGGCGGCGAGCAGTACTTC.

This sequence joins TRBV29-1 and TRBJ2-5, with 8 bases fitting TRBD1. Unmatched junction bases numbered 9, after V lost 7 bases and J lost 5 bases. The CDR3 consists of 13 residues. The germline CDR1 and CDR2 sequences are SQVTM and ANQGSEA. The CDR3 loop is CSAETGEWETQYF. CDR3 in DNA: TGCAGCGCTGAGACAGGGGAGTGGGAGACCCAGTACTTC.

The chain couples TRBV28 to TRBJ1-1; D is possibly TRBD1 (6 bases). This CDR3 region has 12 residues. V was clipped by 9 bases and J by 1 base, with 9 bases between them. CDR1 MDHEN and CDR2 SYDVKM come from the germline V gene. Here the CDR3 reads CASKGENTEAFF. CDR3 coding DNA: TGTGCCAGTAAGGGGGAGAACACTGAAGCTTTCTTT.

The CDR3 DNA is TGTGCCAGCAGTGGTAGAGCGGGATACACAGATACGCAGTATTTT. It translates to CASSGRAGYTDTQYF. The chain couples TRBV2 to TRBJ2-3; 7 nucleotides match TRBD2. The germline CDR1 and CDR2 sequences are SNHLY and FYNNEI. The V gene end was trimmed by 4 bases and the J gene end by 2 bases; junction bases not matched to a gene: 6. The CDR3 has 15 residues.

The gene calls are TRBV5-1 and TRBJ1-2; 7 nucleotides line up with TRBD1. This CDR3 spans 17 amino acids. V lost 0 bases, J lost 8 bases, and 16 bases stayed unmatched. Germline V lookup: CDR1 SGHRS, CDR2 YFSETQ. CDR3 bases: TGCGCCAGCAGCTTGGGAATCCAGACAGGGTCCTGGCAGGGCTACACCTTC. Amino acid sequence: CASSLGIQTGSWQGYTF.

This clone has just one count. Different DNA sequences within this sample yield the same CDR3. The V and J genes are TRBV18 and TRBJ1-1, with D unresolved. The length of the CDR3 is 13 residues. V dropped 3 bases and J dropped 1 base, with 6 bases sitting between them. Germline CDR1 reads KGHSH; CDR2 reads LQKENI. The CDR3 sequence is CASSPVRNTEAFF. CDR3 DNA: TGTGCCAGCTCACCTGTGCGGAACACTGAAGCTTTCTTT.

CDR3 region: CATSRGVTGRYGYTF. The CDR3 DNA reads as TGTGCCACCAGCAGAGGGGTGACAGGGCGGTATGGCTACACCTTC. The chain links TRBV15 to TRBJ1-2; 7 bases match TRBD1. Germline CDR1 is LNHNV and CDR2 is YYDKDF (reference sequence). J gave up 5 bases and V 1 base, and 7 bases lay outside the gene matches. The CDR3 runs to 15 residues.

The chain employs TRBV15 and TRBJ1-2; TRBD1 aligns across 8 bases. The CDR3 length is 18 residues. The junction had 18 bases not matched to a gene; V was cut back by 1 base and J by 8 bases. Germline CDR1 LNHNV, CDR2 YYDKDF (reference sequence). This CDR3 is CATSRGIRDRGAGEGYTF. The DNA of the CDR3 is TGTGCCACCAGCAGAGGAATTAGAGACAGGGGCGCTGGGGAGGGCTACACCTTC.

The chain carries TRBV12-3 or TRBV12-4 and TRBJ1-3; D not resolved. The V end was cut by 7 bases, the J end by 4 bases, with 11 bases between. The length of the CDR3 is 13 residues. CDR3 sequence: CASTVYSGNTIYF. The DNA of the CDR3 is TGTGCCAGCACAGTTTATTCGGGAAACACCATATATTTT.

The CDR3 DNA reads as TGTGCCGGTGGGGACACTGACACAGATACGCAGTATTTT. Translation gives CAGGDTDTDTQYF. The chain employs TRBV6-5 and TRBJ2-3; D is possibly TRBD1 (6 bases). Trimming removed 11 bases at V and 2 bases at J, with 14 bases between. The CDR3 loop spans 13 amino acids. The germline gives CDR1 MNHEY, CDR2 SVGAGI.

V gene TRBV5-1 combines with J gene TRBJ2-2, with D perhaps TRBD2 (5 bases). V lost 0 bases and J lost 4, with 7 bases in between. This CDR3 comprises 14 residues. The germline V gene encodes CDR1 SGHRS and CDR2 YFSETQ. CDR3 loop: CASSLVSGTGELFF. CDR3 coding DNA: TGCGCCAGCAGCTTGGTGAGCGGCACCGGGGAGCTGTTTTTT.